The entry that follows covers one T cell receptor beta chain sequence. The antigen remains undetermined. Trimming stripped 3 bases from V and 0 bases from J, with 20 bases between. The CDR3 length is 19 residues. Germline V gene sequence: CDR1 MDHEN, CDR2 SYDVKM. TCRdb reanalysed the reads using MiXCR and keeps one entry per CDR3 protein. This sample has 830,000 or so distinct CDR3 sequences, with approximately 32% found just once. These data come from a study of T cell repertoires in cytomegalovirus infection. The receptor comes from a human donor in good health (CMV status not recorded). Some clones in this sample may be carry-over from other donors' samples. V gene TRBV28 combines with J gene TRBJ2-2, with D possibly TRBD1 on 7 matching bases. Sequenced here: cultured CD8+ T cells from PBMCs, sampled from culture after CMV antigen stimulation. DNA for the CDR3: TGTGCCAGCAGTTTGCGGGGCAGGGGGGTTAGTGCGAACACCGGGGAGCTGTTTTTT. Protein sequence: CASSLRGRGVSANTGELFF.